The rows below give T cell receptor beta chains drawn from one sample of a study of blood T cell repertoires in COVID-19. Using immunoSEQ multiplex PCR, the repertoire was profiled, and TCRdb retains in-frame clones only, with some absent. The sample has about 200,000 clones; roughly four fifths are singletons. The sample consisted of peripheral blood. These receptors were collected from a woman of 80 years or more with COVID-19, enrolled during active disease. Both conserved end residues are part of each CDR3. D genes are given only for firm matches. Rows may omit the clone size; those that give it use once, few, many or a size class.

.,TRBD1,TRBV4-1,TRBJ1-3,TGCGCCAGCAGCCAATCCCCCGGGACAGGGATGCTCTCTGGAAACACCATATATTTT,CASSQSPGTGMLSGNTIYF
.,TRBD1,TRBV28,TRBJ1-2,TGTGCCAGCAGGACAGGGGGCTTAGGCTACACCTTC,CASRTGGLGYTF
.,TRBD1,TRBV9,TRBJ2-7,TGTGCCAGCAGCGTAGCCGCCGGGACAGGGGGCCAGCAGTACTTC,CASSVAAGTGGQQYF
.,TRBD1,TRBV7-8,TRBJ2-7,TGTGCCAGCAGCTTAGCTGACAGGGCCGAGCAGTACTTC,CASSLADRAEQYF
few,.,TRBV15,TRBJ1-1,TGTGCCACCAGCAGAGATAGGAGTAGGGGGACTGAAGCTTTCTTT,CATSRDRSRGTEAFF
.,TRBD2,TRBV5-6,TRBJ2-5,TGTGCCAGCAGTGGGAGGGGCGGGGACCAAGAGACCCAGTACTTC,CASSGRGGDQETQYF
.,TRBD1,TRBV27,TRBJ1-1,TGTGCCAGCAGAACAGGGGATGGCACTGAAGCTTTCTTT,CASRTGDGTEAFF
.,.,TRBV3-1/TRBV3-2,TRBJ2-3,TGTGCCAGCAGCCTCCCAGCGGGAGATACGCAGTATTTT,CASSLPAGDTQYF
once,.,TRBV18,TRBJ2-1,TGTGCCAGCTCACCACCCTCCGGCAGGAATGAGCAGTTCTTC,CASSPPSGRNEQFF
.,.,TRBV6-1,TRBJ1-1,TGTGCCAGCAGTGAGGCAGGGGCGAACACTGAAGCTTTCTTT,CASSEAGANTEAFF
.,TRBD2,TRBV19,TRBJ2-4,TGTGCCAGTAGTACACTAGCGGGGGGCTTTAACATTCAGTACTTC,CASSTLAGGFNIQYF
.,.,TRBV28,TRBJ1-5,TGTGCCGCCCTAGGGGGGGCGCGGAATCAGCCCCAGCATTTT,CAALGGARNQPQHF
.,TRBD2,TRBV4-1,TRBJ2-7,TGCGCCAGCAGCCAAGGAGGGGCTAGCGGGGTCTTTGAGCAGTACTTC,CASSQGGASGVFEQYF
.,.,TRBV6-5,TRBJ1-4,TGTGCCAGCAGCGCACGCAATCGGGAAAAACTGTTTTTT,CASSARNREKLFF
.,.,TRBV2,TRBJ2-5,TGTGCCAGCAGCCCCCCGCCGGGAAGTGGAGAGACCCAGTACTTC,CASSPPPGSGETQYF
.,TRBD1,TRBV18,TRBJ2-2,TGTGCCAGCTCTTGGACAGGGAACACCGGGGAGCTGTTTTTT,CASSWTGNTGELFF
few,TRBD2,TRBV5-1,TRBJ2-1,TGCGCCAGCAGCTTGGCCGGGAGGCTGGGGGGTGAGCAGTTCTTC,CASSLAGRLGGEQFF
.,TRBD2,TRBV3-1/TRBV3-2,TRBJ2-1,TGTGCCAGCAGCCTGGGCGGGGGCTCCTACAATGAGCAGTTCTTC,CASSLGGGSYNEQFF
.,TRBD1,TRBV5-1,TRBJ1-1,TGCGCCAGCAGCCCCCTAGGACAGGGGCGATATACTGAAGCTTTCTTT,CASSPLGQGRYTEAFF
.,TRBD1,TRBV3-1/TRBV3-2,TRBJ1-1,TGTGCCAGCAGCCCGGGACAGCCCAACACTGAAGCTTTCTTT,CASSPGQPNTEAFF
.,TRBD1,TRBV5-4,TRBJ2-1,TGTGCCAGCAGCTTCGGGACAGGGGGCAGCAATGAGCAGTTCTTC,CASSFGTGGSNEQFF
.,TRBD2,TRBV15,TRBJ2-1,TGTGCCACCAGCCCTGTCAGGGAGGGCTCCTACAATGAGCAGTTCTTC,CATSPVREGSYNEQFF
.,.,TRBV11-2,TRBJ2-5,TGTGCCAGCAGCTTAGAGTTCTTGGGGGGTGATGCGGGCCGTCGAGAGACCCAGTACTTC,CASSLEFLGGDAGRRETQYF
.,TRBD1,TRBV18,TRBJ2-5,TGTGCCAGCTCACCACTTAGGGGGCTGAGGGAGACCCAGTACTTC,CASSPLRGLRETQYF
few,TRBD2,TRBV7-3,TRBJ2-7,TGTGCCAGCGCCAACCGGGAGGGCTACGAGCAGTACTTC,CASANREGYEQYF
.,.,TRBV4-1,TRBJ2-2,TGCGCCAGCAGCACAAGCACAGGGATGAACGGGGAGCTGTTTTTT,CASSTSTGMNGELFF
.,.,TRBV19,TRBJ1-4,TGTGCCAGTAGGTCCCCCGGGGGACTTAATGAAAAACTGTTTTTT,CASRSPGGLNEKLFF
few,.,TRBV7-9,TRBJ1-1,TGTGCCAGCAGCTTAGCCCAGACTAGTACTGAAGCTTTCTTT,CASSLAQTSTEAFF
.,TRBD1,TRBV6-5,TRBJ1-2,TGTGCCAGCAGTCCTCGGGGACAGGGCTATGGCTACACCTTC,CASSPRGQGYGYTF
.,TRBD2,TRBV5-1,TRBJ2-1,TGCGCCAGCAGCCCTTGGGGGAGGGATTCCTACAATGAGCAGTTCTTC,CASSPWGRDSYNEQFF
.,.,TRBV18,TRBJ1-3,TGTGCCAGCTCCCCCGCAGGGGTCGGAAACACCATATATTTT,CASSPAGVGNTIYF
.,.,TRBV4-1,TRBJ1-1,TGCGCCAGCAGCCAAGCCAGGGCCGGGAACACTGAAGCTTTCTTT,CASSQARAGNTEAFF
once,TRBD1,TRBV5-4,TRBJ2-1,TGTGCCAGCAGCGTACAGGGGGCACTCAATGAGCAGTTCTTC,CASSVQGALNEQFF
.,.,TRBV20-1,TRBJ2-5,TGCAGTGCCCTAGGGAGGGAGACCCAGTACTTC,CSALGRETQYF
.,.,TRBV2,TRBJ2-3,TGTGCCAGCAGTTTGGCCGCTAGCACAGATACGCAGTATTTT,CASSLAASTDTQYF
.,.,TRBV11-2,TRBJ1-2,TGTGCCAGCAGCCCCCCTTTTCTTAGGGGGGGAGTTGGCTACACCTTC,CASSPPFLRGGVGYTF
.,.,TRBV27,TRBJ1-1,TGTGCCAGCAGAACCGTCCGGGAGAGCCCTGAAGCTTTCTTT,CASRTVRESPEAFF
.,.,TRBV6-5,TRBJ2-1,TGTGCCAGCAGCTTCACGGGGGGCTACGTTGAGCAGTTCTTC,CASSFTGGYVEQFF
.,.,TRBV19,TRBJ2-1,TGTGCCAGTAGTATAGAGGGGGGGCCCATCCATGAGCAGTTCTTC,CASSIEGGPIHEQFF
.,.,TRBV12-3/TRBV12-4,TRBJ1-5,TGTGCCAGCAGCGGCAGGTACATTAGGCCCCAGCATTTT,CASSGRYIRPQHF
.,.,TRBV7-9,TRBJ2-1,TGTGCCAGCAGCGAGAGTGTCTCCTACAATGAGCAGTTCTTC,CASSESVSYNEQFF
.,TRBD1,TRBV2,TRBJ2-7,TGTGCCAGCAGTGATCAGGGGGTCCTCTACGAGCAGTACTTC,CASSDQGVLYEQYF
.,TRBD2,TRBV7-9,TRBJ2-5,TGTGCCAGCAGTGGTGGGGCGGGAGAGGGAGAGACCCAGTACTTC,CASSGGAGEGETQYF
.,TRBD2,TRBV7-3,TRBJ2-3,TGTGCCAGCAGCTTGGGACTAGCGGACACAGATACGCAGTATTTT,CASSLGLADTDTQYF
.,TRBD1,TRBV6-6,TRBJ1-1,TGTGCCAGCAGTTACGGGACAGGGGCGGAAGCTTTCTTT,CASSYGTGAEAFF
.,TRBD2,TRBV5-1,TRBJ2-2,TGCGCCAGCAGTTCGCGGGGGGTGAACACCGGGGAGCTGTTTTTT,CASSSRGVNTGELFF
.,.,TRBV12-3/TRBV12-4,TRBJ1-5,TGTGCCAGCAGGGCGGGGAATCAGCCCCAGCATTTT,CASRAGNQPQHF
.,TRBD1,TRBV19,TRBJ2-2,TGTGCCAGTAGTTACAGGAGGGACAGGGAGAGTGGCGGGGAGCTGTTTTTT,CASSYRRDRESGGELFF
.,TRBD1,TRBV5-1,TRBJ1-4,TGCGCCAGCAGCTGGGAACAGGGGCAAAAACTGTTTTTT,CASSWEQGQKLFF
.,TRBD2,TRBV27,TRBJ2-3,TGTGCCAGCAGTCGGCGGGGGGTAGCAGATACGCAGTATTTT,CASSRRGVADTQYF
.,TRBD1,TRBV19,TRBJ1-6,TGTGCCCAAGGGGGCCCCGGGACAGGTTTGGTAGTCCACTTT,CAQGGPGTGLVVHF
.,TRBD2,TRBV18,TRBJ2-7,TGTGCCAGCTCACCGGGACTAGCGGGAGGGCCCCACGAGCAGTACTTC,CASSPGLAGGPHEQYF
.,TRBD1,TRBV19,TRBJ1-2,TGTGCCAGTAAGAGAGACAGGGGGCAGGATGGCTACACCTTC,CASKRDRGQDGYTF
.,.,TRBV29-1,TRBJ2-1,TGCAGCGTTCTAGACAGGACCTACAATGAGCAGTTCTTC,CSVLDRTYNEQFF
.,TRBD1,TRBV29-1,TRBJ1-1,TGCAGCGGTGTCTTGGACAGGGGGGGCACTGAAGCTTTCTTT,CSGVLDRGGTEAFF
few,.,TRBV7-9,TRBJ1-2,TGTGCCAGCAGCTTAGTCAGGGCAGCTGATGGCTACACCTTC,CASSLVRAADGYTF
.,.,TRBV7-6,TRBJ2-7,TGTGCCAGCAGCTTATCTGGAGGGGCTAGTAACGAGCAGTACTTC,CASSLSGGASNEQYF
.,.,TRBV18,TRBJ2-7,TGTGCCAGCTCAACAGCCTACGAGCAGTACTTC,CASSTAYEQYF
.,TRBD2,TRBV19,TRBJ2-1,TGTGCCAGTATGGGAAGCGGGACCTACAATGAGCAGTTCTTC,CASMGSGTYNEQFF